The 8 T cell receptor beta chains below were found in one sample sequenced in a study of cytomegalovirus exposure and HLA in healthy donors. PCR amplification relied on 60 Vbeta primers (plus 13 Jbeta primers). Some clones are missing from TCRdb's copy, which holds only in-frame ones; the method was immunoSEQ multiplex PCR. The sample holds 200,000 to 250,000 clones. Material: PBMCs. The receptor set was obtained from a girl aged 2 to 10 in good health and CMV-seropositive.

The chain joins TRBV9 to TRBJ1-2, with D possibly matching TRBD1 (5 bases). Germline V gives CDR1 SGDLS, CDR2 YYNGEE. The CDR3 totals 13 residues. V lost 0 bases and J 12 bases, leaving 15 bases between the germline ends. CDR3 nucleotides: TGTGCCAGCAGCGTAGCGAAGGGGCGCAGAGACACCTTC. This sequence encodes CASSVAKGRRDTF.

In DNA form, the CDR3 reads TGCAGCGTTGAGTCGGGGGGAAGGGGCACTGAAGCTTTCTTT. Encoded protein: CSVESGGRGTEAFF. The chain recombines TRBV29-1 with TRBJ1-1, with D possibly TRBD1 on 5 matching bases. Germline CDR1 SQVTM, CDR2 ANQGSEA. V was shortened by 3 bases and J by 4 bases, with 15 bases between the two germline ends. This CDR3 region has 14 residues.

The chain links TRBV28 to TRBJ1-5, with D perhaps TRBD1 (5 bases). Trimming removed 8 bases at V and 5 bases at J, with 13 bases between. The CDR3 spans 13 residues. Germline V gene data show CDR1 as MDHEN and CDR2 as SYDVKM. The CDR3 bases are TGTGCCAGCGCTTGGGGGGAGGATCAGCCCCAGCATTTT. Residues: CASAWGEDQPQHF.

The CDR3 nucleotides are TGTGCCATCAGTGAGTCACAGGGTTTCACAGATACGCAGTATTTT. It translates to CAISESQGFTDTQYF. The chain joins TRBV10-3 to TRBJ2-3; perhaps TRBD1 as D (6 bases). Germline-derived CDR1 and CDR2 are ENHRY and SYGVKD. The V gene lost 0 bases and the J gene lost 2 bases, with 9 bases spanning the gap. This CDR3 region has 15 residues.

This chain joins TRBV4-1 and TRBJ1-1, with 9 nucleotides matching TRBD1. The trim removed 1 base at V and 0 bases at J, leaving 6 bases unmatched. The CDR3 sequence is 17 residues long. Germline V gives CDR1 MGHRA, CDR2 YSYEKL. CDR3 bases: TGCGCCAGCAGCCAAGGGGACAGGGCTCCCATGAACACTGAAGCTTTCTTT. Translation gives CASSQGDRAPMNTEAFF.

In nucleotides, the CDR3 is TGTGCCAGCAGCTTAAACTCGCTTGCCACAGATACGCAGTATTTT. Residues: CASSLNSLATDTQYF. The V and J genes are TRBV7-3 and TRBJ2-3, with no clear D. Germline V lookup: CDR1 SGHTA, CDR2 FQGTGA. V lost 1 base, J lost 2 bases, and 10 bases lay in between. The length of the CDR3 is 15 residues.

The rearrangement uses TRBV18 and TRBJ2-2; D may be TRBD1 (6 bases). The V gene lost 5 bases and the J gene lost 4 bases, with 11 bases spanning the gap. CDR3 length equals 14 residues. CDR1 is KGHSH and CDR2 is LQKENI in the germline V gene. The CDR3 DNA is TGTGCCAGCTCAACAACAGGGAGCACCGGGGAGCTGTTTTTT. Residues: CASSTTGSTGELFF.

CDR3 region: CASSRTPAPYEQYF. As DNA, the CDR3 is TGTGCCAGCAGCCGGACACCCGCTCCCTACGAGCAGTACTTC. The rearrangement uses TRBV14 and TRBJ2-7; weak D call: TRBD1 (5 bases). This CDR3 comprises 14 residues. V lost 4 bases and J lost 2, with 12 bases in between. CDR1 is SGHDN and CDR2 is FVKESK in the germline V gene.